The clone carrying this TCR beta chain occurred many times. The antigen is undetermined. Germline V gives CDR1 MDHEN, CDR2 SYDVKM. The CDR3 extends over 13 amino acids. V was clipped by 6 bases and J by 7 bases; unmatched bases: 6. TCR beta CDR3 regions were amplified from RNA transcripts. RT-PCR in the first round (using the HTBI primer set) targeted the TCR CDR3. TCRdb reanalysed the multiplex PCR reads using MiXCR and keeps one entry per CDR3 protein. The sample records 250,000 to 350,000 distinct CDR3 sequences, roughly 17% being singletons. The data were obtained in a study of T cells in Graves' hyperthyroidism and ophthalmopathy. Study observations and caveats: The authors' 13 V-J model separated ophthalmopathy from stable hyperthyroidism.

J is TRBJ2-4 and V is TRBV28, with 7 bases fitting TRBD2. Input material: blood. The clonotype was recovered from a man between 25 and 39 years old with Graves' hyperthyroidism. CDR3 amino acids: CASRTSSGNIQYF. The CDR3 nucleotides read TGTGCCAGCAGGACTAGCTCTGGGAACATTCAGTACTTC.